A selection of T cell receptor beta chains follows, all from one sample in a study of immune cell composition in non-small cell lung cancer. Assay used: immunoSEQ multiplex PCR; TCRdb lists only in-frame clones, some missing. Among about 15,000 clones listed, approximately 69% were seen once. Source material: lung tumor tissue. Receptor source: a human donor with non-small cell lung cancer. CDR3s include the opening cysteine and the closing phenylalanine or tryptophan. Fields, in order: V gene, clone size, D gene, J gene, CDR3 protein, CDR3 DNA. A D gene is named only where the DNA matches it firmly. The size of a clone is reported for some rows only, either as once, few or many, or as a class for expanded clones.

>TRBV11-1|once|.|TRBJ1-1
CASSLWSGGTEAFF
TGTGCCAGCAGCTTATGGTCGGGGGGGACTGAAGCTTTCTTT
>TRBV9|.|.|TRBJ2-5
CASSRDWQETQYF
TGTGCCAGCTCCCGAGACTGGCAAGAGACCCAGTACTTC
>TRBV7-9|.|.|TRBJ2-1
CASSRNPIRQAIEQFF
TGTGCCAGCAGCCGAAATCCCATAAGACAGGCCATCGAGCAGTTCTTC
>TRBV27|.|TRBD1|TRBJ2-7
CASSPWTGYYEQYF
TGTGCCAGCAGTCCCTGGACAGGGTACTACGAGCAGTACTTC
>TRBV9|.|.|TRBJ1-3
CASSVATRSSGNTIYF
TGTGCCAGCAGCGTAGCTACGAGGAGCTCTGGAAACACCATATATTTT
>TRBV7-6|.|.|TRBJ2-7
CASSLLDSEAYEQYF
TGTGCCAGCAGCTTATTAGACTCGGAGGCCTACGAGCAGTACTTC
>TRBV19|.|TRBD2|TRBJ2-1
CASSLGGGPYNEQFF
TGTGCCAGTAGCTTAGGCGGGGGGCCTTACAATGAGCAGTTCTTC
>TRBV5-6|.|.|TRBJ1-4
CASSSGFDSWGSTNEKLFF
TGTGCCAGCAGCTCAGGGTTTGACAGTTGGGGATCAACTAATGAAAAACTGTTTTTT
>TRBV9|.|.|TRBJ1-4
CASSVGSYNEKLFF
TGTGCCAGCAGCGTTGGCAGTTATAATGAAAAACTGTTTTTT
>TRBV6-5|once|TRBD1|TRBJ2-7
CASRLDRASYYEQYF
TGTGCCAGCAGACTGGACAGGGCATCTTACTACGAGCAGTACTTC
>TRBV18|.|TRBD1|TRBJ2-3
CASSPDRGADTQYF
TGTGCCAGCTCCCCAGACAGGGGGGCGGATACGCAGTATTTT
>TRBV4-3|once|TRBD1|TRBJ2-7
CASRLSDRGLSYEQYF
TGCGCCAGCAGGCTTAGCGACAGGGGGCTTTCCTACGAGCAGTACTTC
>TRBV12-5|.|.|TRBJ2-7
CASGIGKTYEQYF
TGTGCTAGTGGCATCGGGAAGACCTACGAGCAGTACTTC
>TRBV2|.|TRBD2|TRBJ2-1
CASSERLAGYNEQFF
TGTGCCAGCAGTGAAAGACTAGCGGGGTACAATGAGCAGTTCTTC
>TRBV29-1|few|.|TRBJ1-1
CSVLGQSRGYTEAFF
TGCAGCGTCCTAGGACAGTCGAGGGGGTACACTGAAGCTTTCTTT
>TRBV4-1|.|.|TRBJ2-7
CASSQDKQGGYEQYF
TGCGCCAGCAGCCAAGATAAACAGGGTGGGTACGAGCAGTACTTC
>TRBV2|few|TRBD1|TRBJ1-4
CASGTGYEKLFF
TGTGCCAGCGGGACAGGGTATGAAAAACTGTTTTTT
>TRBV15|.|.|TRBJ1-1
CATSRTRGMNTEAFF
TGTGCCACCAGCAGAACCAGGGGCATGAACACTGAAGCTTTCTTT
>TRBV2|.|.|TRBJ1-5
CASHRQDNQPQHF
TGTGCCAGCCACAGACAGGACAATCAGCCCCAGCATTTT
>TRBV6-5|.|.|TRBJ1-1
CASSYSGVRTEAFF
TGTGCCAGCAGTTACTCAGGGGTCAGGACTGAAGCTTTCTTT
>TRBV7-9|.|.|TRBJ1-2
CASSSYRANYGYTF
TGTGCCAGCAGCTCTTACAGGGCTAACTATGGCTACACCTTC
>TRBV27|.|.|TRBJ1-2
CASNIAGTRNYGYTF
TGTGCCAGCAACATCGCCGGGACTCGAAACTATGGCTACACCTTC
>TRBV11-2|.|.|TRBJ1-1
CASSSRQVGATEAFF
TGTGCCAGCAGCTCCCGACAGGTCGGGGCTACTGAAGCTTTCTTT
>TRBV5-1|.|.|TRBJ2-5
CASSRGETQYF
TGCGCCAGCAGCCGAGGGGAGACCCAGTACTTC
>TRBV18|.|TRBD2|TRBJ2-3
CASSLASGRTDTQYF
TGTGCCAGCTCACTAGCTAGCGGCCGCACAGATACGCAGTATTTT
>TRBV28|.|TRBD1|TRBJ2-3
CASSLLQGGRDTQYF
TGTGCCAGCAGTTTACTACAGGGGGGACGGGATACGCAGTATTTT
>TRBV5-1|.|TRBD2|TRBJ2-5
CASSLGAGGAKETQYF
TGCGCCAGCAGCTTGGGAGCCGGGGGGGCCAAAGAGACCCAGTACTTC
>TRBV5-1|.|.|TRBJ2-7
CASSSPTSEQYF
TGCGCCAGCAGCTCACCGACAAGCGAGCAGTACTTC
>TRBV29-1|.|TRBD1|TRBJ2-7
CSVAQGALRDEQYF
TGCAGCGTTGCGCAGGGGGCGCTTAGGGACGAGCAGTACTTC
>TRBV5-8|.|TRBD1|TRBJ1-2
CASSSKGTGVHYGYTF
TGTGCCAGCAGCTCTAAGGGGACAGGGGTTCACTATGGCTACACCTTC
>TRBV21-1|.|.|TRBJ2-3
CASTNGGPRDTQYF
TGTGCCAGCACGAACGGGGGGCCTCGAGATACGCAGTATTTT
>TRBV6-5|once|.|TRBJ1-3
CASSYQRSGNTIYF
TGTGCCAGCAGTTACCAGCGATCTGGAAACACCATATATTTT
>TRBV11-2|few|TRBD2|TRBJ2-7
CASSLSGGFYEQYF
TGTGCCAGCAGCCTAAGCGGGGGGTTCTACGAGCAGTACTTC
>TRBV2|.|.|TRBJ1-1
CASGIQENTEAFF
TGTGCCAGCGGTATCCAGGAAAACACTGAAGCTTTCTTT
>TRBV2|.|TRBD2|TRBJ2-3
CASGGTSGGHQDTQYF
TGTGCCAGCGGTGGGACTAGCGGGGGGCACCAAGATACGCAGTATTTT